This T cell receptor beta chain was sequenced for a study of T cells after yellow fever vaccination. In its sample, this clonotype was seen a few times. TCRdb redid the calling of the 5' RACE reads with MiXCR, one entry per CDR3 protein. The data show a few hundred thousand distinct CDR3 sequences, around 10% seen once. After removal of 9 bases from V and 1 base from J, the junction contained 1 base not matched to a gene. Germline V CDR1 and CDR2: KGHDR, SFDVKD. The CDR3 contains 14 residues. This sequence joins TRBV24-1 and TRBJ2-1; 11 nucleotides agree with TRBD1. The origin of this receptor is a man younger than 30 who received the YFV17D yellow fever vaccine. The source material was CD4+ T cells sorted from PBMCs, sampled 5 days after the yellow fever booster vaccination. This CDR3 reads CATGTGGSYNEQFF. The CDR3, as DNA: TGTGCCACCGGGACAGGGGGTTCCTACAATGAGCAGTTCTTC.